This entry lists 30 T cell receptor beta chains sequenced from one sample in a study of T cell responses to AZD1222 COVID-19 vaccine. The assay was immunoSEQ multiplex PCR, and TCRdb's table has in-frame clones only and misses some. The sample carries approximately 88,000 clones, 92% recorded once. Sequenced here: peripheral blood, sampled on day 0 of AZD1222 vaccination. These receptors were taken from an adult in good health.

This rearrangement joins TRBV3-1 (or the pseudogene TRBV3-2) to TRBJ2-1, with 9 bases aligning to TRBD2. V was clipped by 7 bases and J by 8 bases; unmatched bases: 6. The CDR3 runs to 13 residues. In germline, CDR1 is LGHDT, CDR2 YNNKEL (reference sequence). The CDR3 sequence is CASTLSGSDEQFF. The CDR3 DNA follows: TGTGCCAGCACCCTTAGCGGGAGCGATGAGCAGTTCTTC.

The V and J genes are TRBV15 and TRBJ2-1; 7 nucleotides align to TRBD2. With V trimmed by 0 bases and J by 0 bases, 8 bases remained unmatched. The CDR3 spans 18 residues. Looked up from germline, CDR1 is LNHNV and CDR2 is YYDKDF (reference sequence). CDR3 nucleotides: TGTGCCACCAGCAGAGATCCGCCTAGCGGCAGCTCCTACAATGAGCAGTTCTTC. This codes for CATSRDPPSGSSYNEQFF. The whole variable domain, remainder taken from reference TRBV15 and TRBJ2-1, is DAMVIQNPRYQVTQFGKPVTLSCSQTLNHNVMYWYQQKSSQAPKLLFHYYDKDFNNEADTPDNFQSRRPNTSFCFLDIRSPGLGDTAMYLCATSRDPPSGSSYNEQFFGPGTRLTVL.

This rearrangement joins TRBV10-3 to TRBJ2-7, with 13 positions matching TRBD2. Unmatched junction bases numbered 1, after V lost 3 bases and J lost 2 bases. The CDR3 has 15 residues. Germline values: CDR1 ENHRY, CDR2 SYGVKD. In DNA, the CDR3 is TGTGCCATCAGTGAAGGGACTAGCGGGACCTACGAGCAGTACTTC. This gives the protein CAISEGTSGTYEQYF.

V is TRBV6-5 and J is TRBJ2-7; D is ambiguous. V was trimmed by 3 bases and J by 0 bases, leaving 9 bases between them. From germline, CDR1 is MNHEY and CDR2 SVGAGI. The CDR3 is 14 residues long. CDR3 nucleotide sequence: TGTGCCAGCAGTTATTGGAAGAGCTCCTACGAGCAGTACTTC. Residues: CASSYWKSSYEQYF.

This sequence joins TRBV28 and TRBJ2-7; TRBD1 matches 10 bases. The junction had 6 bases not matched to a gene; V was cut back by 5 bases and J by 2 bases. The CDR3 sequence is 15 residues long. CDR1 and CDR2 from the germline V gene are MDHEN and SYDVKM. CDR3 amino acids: CASSLAGTGAYEQYF. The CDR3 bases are TGTGCCAGCAGTCTCGCGGGGACAGGGGCCTACGAGCAGTACTTC.

CDR3 in amino acids: CASSPAGGRGDTQYF. CDR3 sequence (DNA): TGTGCCAGCAGCCCCGCGGGCGGCCGTGGGGATACGCAGTATTTT. The chain combines TRBV7-2 with TRBJ2-3; weak D call: TRBD2 (5 bases). The CDR3 runs 15 residues. Germline-derived CDR1 and CDR2 are SGHTA and FQGNSA. Trimming cost V 5 bases and J 6 bases, with 18 bases left between them. Complete variable domain (other parts from reference TRBV7-2 and TRBJ2-3): GAGVSQSPSNKVTEKGKDVELRCDPISGHTALYWYRQSLGQGLEFLIYFQGNSAPDKSGLPSDRFSAERTGGSVSTLTIQRTQQEDSAVYLCASSPAGGRGDTQYFGPGTRLTVL.

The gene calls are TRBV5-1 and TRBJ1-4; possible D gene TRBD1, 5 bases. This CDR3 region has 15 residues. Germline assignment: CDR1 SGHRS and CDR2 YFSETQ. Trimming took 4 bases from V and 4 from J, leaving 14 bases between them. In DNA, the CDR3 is TGCGCCAGCAGCCCTCAGGGTGTCTTTAATGAAAAACTGTTTTTT. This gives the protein CASSPQGVFNEKLFF.

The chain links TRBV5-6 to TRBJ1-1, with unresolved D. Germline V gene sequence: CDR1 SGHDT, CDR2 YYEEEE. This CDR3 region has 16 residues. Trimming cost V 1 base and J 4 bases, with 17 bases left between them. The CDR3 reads CASSLYSVSWGTEAFF. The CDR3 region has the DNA TGTGCCAGCAGCTTGTATTCGGTGAGCTGGGGCACTGAAGCTTTCTTT.

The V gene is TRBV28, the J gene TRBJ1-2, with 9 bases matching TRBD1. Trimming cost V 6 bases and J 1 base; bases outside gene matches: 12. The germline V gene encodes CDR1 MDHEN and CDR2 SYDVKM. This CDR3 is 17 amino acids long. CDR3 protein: CASSPGQGVPFNYGYTF. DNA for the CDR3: TGTGCCAGCAGCCCGGGACAGGGAGTACCCTTTAACTATGGCTACACCTTC.

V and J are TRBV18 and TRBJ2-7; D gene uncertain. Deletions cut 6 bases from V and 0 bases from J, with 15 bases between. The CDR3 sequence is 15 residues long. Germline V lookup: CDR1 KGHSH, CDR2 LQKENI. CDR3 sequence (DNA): TGTGCCAGCTCGACAAGACGGGTAACCTCCTACGAGCAGTACTTC. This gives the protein CASSTRRVTSYEQYF.

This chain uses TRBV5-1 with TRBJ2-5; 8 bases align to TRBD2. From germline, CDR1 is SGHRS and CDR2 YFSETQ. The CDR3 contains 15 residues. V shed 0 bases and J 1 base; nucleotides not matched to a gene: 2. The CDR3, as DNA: TGCGCCAGCAGCTTGGCGGGGGGGATCCAAGAGACCCAGTACTTC. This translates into CASSLAGGIQETQYF.

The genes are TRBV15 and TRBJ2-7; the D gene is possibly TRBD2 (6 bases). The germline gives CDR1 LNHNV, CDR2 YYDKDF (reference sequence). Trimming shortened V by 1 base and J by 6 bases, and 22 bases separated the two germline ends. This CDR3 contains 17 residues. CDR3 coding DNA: TGTGCCACCAGCAGAGGCTCCTTACCCGGGACTGTCTCCGAGCAGTACTTC. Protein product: CATSRGSLPGTVSEQYF.

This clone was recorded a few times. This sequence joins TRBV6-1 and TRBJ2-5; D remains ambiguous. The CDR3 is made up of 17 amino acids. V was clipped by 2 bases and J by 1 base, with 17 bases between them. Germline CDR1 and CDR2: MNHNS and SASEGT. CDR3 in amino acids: CASSELNTSGPQETQYF. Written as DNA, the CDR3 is TGTGCCAGCAGTGAACTTAACACAAGTGGCCCCCAAGAGACCCAGTACTTC.

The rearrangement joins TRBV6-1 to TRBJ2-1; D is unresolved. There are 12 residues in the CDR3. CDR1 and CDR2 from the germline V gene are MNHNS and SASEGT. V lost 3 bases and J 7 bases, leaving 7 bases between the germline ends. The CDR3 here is CASSDRLNEQFF. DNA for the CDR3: TGTGCCAGCAGTGACCGACTGAATGAGCAGTTCTTC.

The CDR3 is CASSLGTGFGGYTF. The CDR3, as DNA: TGTGCCAGCAGTTTAGGGACAGGGTTTGGCGGCTACACCTTC. The chain joins TRBV27 to TRBJ1-2; 9 bases fit TRBD1. The CDR3 has 14 amino acids. Trimming cost V 2 bases and J 8 bases; bases outside gene matches: 6. The germline V gene has CDR1 MNHEY and CDR2 SMNVEV (reference sequence).

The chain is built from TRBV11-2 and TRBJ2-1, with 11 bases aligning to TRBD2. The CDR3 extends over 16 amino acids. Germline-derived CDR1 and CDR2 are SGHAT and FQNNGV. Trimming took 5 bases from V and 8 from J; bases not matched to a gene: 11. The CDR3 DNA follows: TGTGCCAGCAGCGTTGGACTAGCGGGCAATAGATATGAGCAGTTCTTC. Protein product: CASSVGLAGNRYEQFF.

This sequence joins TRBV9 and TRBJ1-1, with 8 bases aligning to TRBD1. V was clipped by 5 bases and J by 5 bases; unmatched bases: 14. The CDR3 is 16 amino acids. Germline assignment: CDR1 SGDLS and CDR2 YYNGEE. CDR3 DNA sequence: TGTGCCAGCAGGGGGGAAGGGCGACAGGGGATAACTGAAGCTTTCTTT. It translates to CASRGEGRQGITEAFF.

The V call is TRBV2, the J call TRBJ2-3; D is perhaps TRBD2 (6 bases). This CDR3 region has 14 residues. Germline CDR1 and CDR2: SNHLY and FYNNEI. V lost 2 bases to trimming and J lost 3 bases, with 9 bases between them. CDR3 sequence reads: CASSESLATDTQYF. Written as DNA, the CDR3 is TGTGCCAGCAGTGAAAGTCTAGCGACAGATACGCAGTATTTT.

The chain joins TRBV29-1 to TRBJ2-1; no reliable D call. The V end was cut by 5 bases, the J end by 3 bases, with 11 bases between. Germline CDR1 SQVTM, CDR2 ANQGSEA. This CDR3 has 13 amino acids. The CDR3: CSVPPRGYNEQFF. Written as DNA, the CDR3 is TGCAGCGTTCCCCCCCGCGGCTACAATGAGCAGTTCTTC.

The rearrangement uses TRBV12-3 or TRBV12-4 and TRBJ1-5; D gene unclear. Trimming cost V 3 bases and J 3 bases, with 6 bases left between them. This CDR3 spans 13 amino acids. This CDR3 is CASSFQNNQPQHF. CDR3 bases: TGTGCCAGCAGTTTTCAGAACAATCAGCCCCAGCATTTT.

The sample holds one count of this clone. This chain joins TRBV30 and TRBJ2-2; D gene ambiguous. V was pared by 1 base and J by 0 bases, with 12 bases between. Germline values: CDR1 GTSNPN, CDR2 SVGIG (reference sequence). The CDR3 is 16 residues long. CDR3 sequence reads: CAWSATPGANTGELFF. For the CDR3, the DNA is TGTGCCTGGAGTGCCACCCCGGGTGCGAACACCGGGGAGCTGTTTTTT.

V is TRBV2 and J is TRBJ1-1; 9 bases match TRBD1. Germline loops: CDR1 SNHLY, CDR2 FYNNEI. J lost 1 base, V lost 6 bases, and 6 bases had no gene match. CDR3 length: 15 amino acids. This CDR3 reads CASSEQGARNTEAFF. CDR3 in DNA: TGTGCCAGCAGCGAACAGGGGGCGAGGAACACTGAAGCTTTCTTT.

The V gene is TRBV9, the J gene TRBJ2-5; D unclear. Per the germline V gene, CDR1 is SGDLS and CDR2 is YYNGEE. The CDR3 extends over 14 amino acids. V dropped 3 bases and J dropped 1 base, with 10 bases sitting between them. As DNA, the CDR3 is TGTGCCAGCAGCGCAACGGTGGCCCAAGAGACCCAGTACTTC. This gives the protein CASSATVAQETQYF.

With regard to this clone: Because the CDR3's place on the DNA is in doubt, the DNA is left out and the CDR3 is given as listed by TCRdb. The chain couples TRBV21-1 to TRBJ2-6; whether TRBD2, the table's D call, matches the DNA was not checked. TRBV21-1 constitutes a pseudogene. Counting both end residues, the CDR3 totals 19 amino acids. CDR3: CASSKVASGIISGANVLTF.

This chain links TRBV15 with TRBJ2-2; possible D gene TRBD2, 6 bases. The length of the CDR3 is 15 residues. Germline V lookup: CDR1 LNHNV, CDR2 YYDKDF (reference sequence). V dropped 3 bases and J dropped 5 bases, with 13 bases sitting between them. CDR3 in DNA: TGTGCCACCAGCAGCCTTTCGGGGGTAACCGGGGAGCTGTTTTTT. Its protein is CATSSLSGVTGELFF. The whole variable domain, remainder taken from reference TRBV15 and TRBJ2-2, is DAMVIQNPRYQVTQFGKPVTLSCSQTLNHNVMYWYQQKSSQAPKLLFHYYDKDFNNEADTPDNFQSRRPNTSFCFLDIRSPGLGDTAMYLCATSSLSGVTGELFFGEGSRLTVL.

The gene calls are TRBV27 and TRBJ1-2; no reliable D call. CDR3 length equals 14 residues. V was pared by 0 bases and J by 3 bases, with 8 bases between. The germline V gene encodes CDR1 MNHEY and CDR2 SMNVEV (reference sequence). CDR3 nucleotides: TGTGCCAGCAGTTTATCCCGGACTTACTATGGCTACACCTTC. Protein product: CASSLSRTYYGYTF.

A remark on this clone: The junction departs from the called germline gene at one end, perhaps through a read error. The CDR3: CSARPIRGTVF. CDR3 sequence (DNA): TGCAGTGCTAGACCCATCAGGGGAACCGTCTTT. The chain links TRBV20-1 to TRBJ2-3; perhaps TRBD1 as D (6 bases). CDR1 and CDR2 from the germline V gene are DFQATT and SNEGSKA (reference sequence). The CDR3 contains 11 residues.

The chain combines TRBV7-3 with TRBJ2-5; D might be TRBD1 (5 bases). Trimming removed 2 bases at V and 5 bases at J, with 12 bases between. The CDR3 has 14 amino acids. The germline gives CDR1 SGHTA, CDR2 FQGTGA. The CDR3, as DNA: TGTGCCAGCAGCTTAGGCAGGGCTTTCGAGACCCAGTACTTC. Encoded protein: CASSLGRAFETQYF.

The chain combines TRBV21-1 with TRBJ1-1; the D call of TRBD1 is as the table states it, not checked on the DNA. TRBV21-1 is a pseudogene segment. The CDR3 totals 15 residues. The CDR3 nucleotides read TGTGCCAGCAGCAAAGTGCTAGGGGGCAGAACTGAAGCTTTCTTT. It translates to CASSKVLGGRTEAFF.

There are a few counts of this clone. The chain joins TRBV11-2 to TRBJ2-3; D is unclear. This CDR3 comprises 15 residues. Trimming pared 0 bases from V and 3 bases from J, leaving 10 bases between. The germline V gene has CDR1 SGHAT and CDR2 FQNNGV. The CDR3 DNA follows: TGTGCCAGCAGCTTAGATTCGGCTGGTACAGATACGCAGTATTTT. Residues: CASSLDSAGTDTQYF.